The clone carrying this TCR beta chain was counted a few times. Its antigen remains unidentified. This sample is part of a study of response to subunit inactivated influenza vaccine. Whole-study results and caveats: Researchers suggested that each seasonal influenza vaccination recruits few new T cells.

In germline, CDR1 is LGHNA, CDR2 YSLEER. The CDR3 covers 15 residues. Trimming removed 1 base from V and 3 bases from J, with 13 bases in between. TCRdb re-called the RT-PCR reads through MiXCR, storing one row per CDR3 protein. The sample records about 520,000 distinct CDR3 sequences, over 9.5% being singletons. The rearrangement links TRBV4-3 to TRBJ2-7, with D possibly matching TRBD1 (5 bases). This receptor was taken from a man between 50 and 59 years old who received an inactivated influenza vaccine. The input for sequencing was PBMCs from blood, taken 45 days after vaccination. CDR3 nucleotides: TGCGCCAGCAGCCAAGGGACCACAGGTTTCTACGAGCAGTACTTC. It specifies CASSQGTTGFYEQYF.